This TCR beta chain emerged from a study of OX40 agonist ivuxolimab in advanced cancers. Across the whole study: Participants could have had prior anti-PD-1, anti-PD-L1 or anti-CTLA-4 therapy, and around 40% had some.

Comments on this clone: The antigen remains undetermined.

Study-wide findings and caveats: The work left the antigen specificity of expanded peripheral T cells undetermined. Expanded clones were, on average, more numerous among CD8+ T cells than CD4+.

Germline V lookup: CDR1 GTSNPN, CDR2 SVGIG (reference sequence). The CDR3 consists of 14 residues. V gave up 4 bases and J gave up 3 bases; unmatched junction bases: 9. Only in-frame clones appear in the TCRdb table, and some are missing; sequencing was by immunoSEQ multiplex PCR. The sample lists about 96,000 clones; less than 95% were seen once. Autoimmune disease history or systemic immunosuppression led to patient exclusion. This specimen consisted of CD4+ or CD8+ T cells sorted from blood, obtained in a trial of the OX40 agonist ivuxolimab. This TCR derives from an adult with an advanced solid tumor such as melanoma, head and neck, liver or kidney cancer. The chain joins TRBV30 to TRBJ2-7, with TRBD2 matching over 7 bases. DNA for the CDR3: TGTGCCTGGACGGTGGGGGGGATAGGCTACGAGCAGTACTTC. This translates into CAWTVGGIGYEQYF. The entire variable domain, with the rest obtained from reference TRBV30 and TRBJ2-7, is as follows: SQTIHQWPATLVQPVGSPLSLECTVEGTSNPNLYWYRQAAGRGLQLLFYSVGIGQISSEVPQNLSASRPQDRQFILSSKKLLLSDSGFYLCAWTVGGIGYEQYFGPGTRLTVT.